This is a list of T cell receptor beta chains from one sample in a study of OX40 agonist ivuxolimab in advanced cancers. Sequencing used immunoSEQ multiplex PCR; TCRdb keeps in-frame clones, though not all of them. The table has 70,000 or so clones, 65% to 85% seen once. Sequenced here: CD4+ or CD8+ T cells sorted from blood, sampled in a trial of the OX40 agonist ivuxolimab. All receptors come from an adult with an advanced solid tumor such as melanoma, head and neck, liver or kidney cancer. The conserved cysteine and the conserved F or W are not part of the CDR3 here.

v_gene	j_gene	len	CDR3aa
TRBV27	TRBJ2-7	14	ASSLFRQGATYEQY
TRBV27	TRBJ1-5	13	ASKGVWGDNQPQH
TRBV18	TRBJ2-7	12	ASSPESWREKQY
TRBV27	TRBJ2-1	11	ASGMTRNNEQF
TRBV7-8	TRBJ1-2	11	ASSLDRVYGYT
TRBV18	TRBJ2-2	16	ASSPPSKGPQNTGELF
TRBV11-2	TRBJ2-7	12	ASSLARRSYEQY
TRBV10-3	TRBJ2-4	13	ATQPRQEAKNIQY
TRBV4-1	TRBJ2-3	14	ASSQSGLANSLTQY
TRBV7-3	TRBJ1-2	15	ASRPLSVGQGAGGYT
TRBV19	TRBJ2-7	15	ASSIDTGTGGSYEQY